These T cell receptor beta chains were read from a single sample in a study of cytomegalovirus exposure and HLA in healthy donors. TCRdb's table, derived via immunoSEQ multiplex PCR, lists solely in-frame clones and lacks some. The sample lists over 150,000 clones, roughly 80% occurring once. The sequenced sample consisted of PBMCs. The receptors come from a human donor in good health. Both conserved end residues are part of each CDR3. The order of the fields is clone size, D gene, J gene, V gene, CDR3 DNA, CDR3 protein. A D gene is named only where the DNA matches it firmly. Clone size is stated in some rows and not others, as once, few, many or a class when expanded.

clone size: once
D gene: -
J gene: TRBJ2-1
V gene: TRBV7-2
CDR3 DNA: TGTGCCAGCAGCTTCAGGCCCTCCTACAATGAGCAGTTCTTC
CDR3 protein: CASSFRPSYNEQFF

clone size: -
D gene: -
J gene: TRBJ2-4
V gene: TRBV9
CDR3 DNA: TGTGCCAGCAGCGTAGGTTCGGTTCTCAAAAACATTCAGTACTTC
CDR3 protein: CASSVGSVLKNIQYF

clone size: -
D gene: -
J gene: TRBJ2-1
V gene: TRBV27
CDR3 DNA: TGTGCCAGCAGTGGAGAATCTAATGAGCAGTTCTTC
CDR3 protein: CASSGESNEQFF

clone size: once
D gene: TRBD1
J gene: TRBJ2-7
V gene: TRBV10-3
CDR3 DNA: TGTGCCATCAGTGGGGACAGCAGGGAGCAGTACTTC
CDR3 protein: CAISGDSREQYF

clone size: -
D gene: -
J gene: TRBJ1-2
V gene: TRBV7-2
CDR3 DNA: TGTGCCAGCAGCTTACACAGCCAAAGAGTTGATGGCTACACCTTC
CDR3 protein: CASSLHSQRVDGYTF

clone size: -
D gene: TRBD2
J gene: TRBJ2-1
V gene: TRBV5-4
CDR3 DNA: TGTGCCAGCAGCTCCGAGCGGGGGGGCCTCAATGAGCAGTTCTTC
CDR3 protein: CASSSERGGLNEQFF

clone size: -
D gene: TRBD1
J gene: TRBJ1-6
V gene: TRBV2
CDR3 DNA: TGTGCCAGTAGAGGACAGGGCTCCTATAATTCACCCCTCCACTTT
CDR3 protein: CASRGQGSYNSPLHF

clone size: -
D gene: TRBD1
J gene: TRBJ2-2
V gene: TRBV7-2
CDR3 DNA: TGTGCCAGCAGCTTACACAGTACGGGACAGTGGATCGGGGAGCTGTTTTTT
CDR3 protein: CASSLHSTGQWIGELFF

clone size: once
D gene: -
J gene: TRBJ1-1
V gene: TRBV9
CDR3 DNA: TGTGCCAGCAGCCCTCAAAGGGGACACCTGACGAACACTGAAGCTTTCTTT
CDR3 protein: CASSPQRGHLTNTEAFF

clone size: -
D gene: TRBD2
J gene: TRBJ2-1
V gene: TRBV9
CDR3 DNA: TGTGCCAGCAGCCCATCTGGCGGGGGTTCCAATGAGCAGTTCTTC
CDR3 protein: CASSPSGGGSNEQFF

clone size: -
D gene: -
J gene: TRBJ1-2
V gene: TRBV12-5
CDR3 DNA: TGTGCTAGTGGTTTGGGGCAGGCCTATGGCTACACCTTC
CDR3 protein: CASGLGQAYGYTF

clone size: -
D gene: TRBD2
J gene: TRBJ2-1
V gene: TRBV12-5
CDR3 DNA: TGTGCTAGTGGTTTGGTTAGGGCTAGCGGGTACAATGAGCAGTTCTTC
CDR3 protein: CASGLVRASGYNEQFF

clone size: -
D gene: TRBD1
J gene: TRBJ1-6
V gene: TRBV2
CDR3 DNA: TGTGCCAGCAGTGATGGACAGGGGAGAGCGCATAATTCACCCCTCCACTTT
CDR3 protein: CASSDGQGRAHNSPLHF

clone size: -
D gene: -
J gene: TRBJ1-2
V gene: TRBV19
CDR3 DNA: TGTGCCAGTAGTATTGGGGGCGCAAACTATGGCTACACCTTC
CDR3 protein: CASSIGGANYGYTF

clone size: -
D gene: -
J gene: TRBJ1-1
V gene: TRBV5-1
CDR3 DNA: TGCGCCAGCAGCTTGAGTCAGTTGAACACTGAAGCTTTCTTT
CDR3 protein: CASSLSQLNTEAFF

clone size: -
D gene: TRBD1
J gene: TRBJ1-6
V gene: TRBV19
CDR3 DNA: TGTGCCAGTAGTTCACAGGGGGCCCGCTATAATTCACCCCTCCACTTT
CDR3 protein: CASSSQGARYNSPLHF

clone size: -
D gene: TRBD1
J gene: TRBJ1-1
V gene: TRBV2
CDR3 DNA: TGTGCCAGCAGTACGGGGACAGGTTCCACTGAAGCTTTCTTT
CDR3 protein: CASSTGTGSTEAFF

clone size: -
D gene: -
J gene: TRBJ2-7
V gene: TRBV6-1
CDR3 DNA: TGTGCCAGCAGTCTACAGGGTACCTACGAGCAGTACTTC
CDR3 protein: CASSLQGTYEQYF

clone size: -
D gene: TRBD1
J gene: TRBJ2-7
V gene: TRBV18
CDR3 DNA: TGTGCCAGCTCGCAGGGACAGGGGGCAGAGCAGTACTTC
CDR3 protein: CASSQGQGAEQYF

clone size: -
D gene: -
J gene: TRBJ1-2
V gene: TRBV6-1
CDR3 DNA: TGTGCCAGCAGTGCCAGACTTGGGATACGAGTCACAGGATCGTATGGCTACACCTTC
CDR3 protein: CASSARLGIRVTGSYGYTF

clone size: -
D gene: -
J gene: TRBJ1-5
V gene: TRBV7-2
CDR3 DNA: TGTGCCAGCAGCTTGGAGGGTTTAGATCAGCCCCAGCATTTT
CDR3 protein: CASSLEGLDQPQHF

clone size: few
D gene: TRBD1
J gene: TRBJ1-2
V gene: TRBV7-9
CDR3 DNA: TGTGCCAGCAGCACAACAGGGGGCGACTATGGCTACACCTTC
CDR3 protein: CASSTTGGDYGYTF

clone size: -
D gene: TRBD1
J gene: TRBJ2-2
V gene: TRBV5-1
CDR3 DNA: TGCGCCAGCAGCTTAGGACAGGGCCCCGGGGAGCTGTTTTTT
CDR3 protein: CASSLGQGPGELFF

clone size: -
D gene: -
J gene: TRBJ1-3
V gene: TRBV6-5
CDR3 DNA: TGTGCCAGCCAACAGGGTTTCTCTGGAAACACCATATATTTT
CDR3 protein: CASQQGFSGNTIYF

clone size: -
D gene: TRBD1
J gene: TRBJ1-6
V gene: TRBV10-3
CDR3 DNA: TGTGCCATCAGTGAGGGAGGGGGCATGAGTTCACCCCTCCACTTT
CDR3 protein: CAISEGGGMSSPLHF

clone size: -
D gene: -
J gene: TRBJ1-5
V gene: TRBV9
CDR3 DNA: TGTGCCAGCAGCCAGGGTCAAAATCAGCCCCAGCATTTT
CDR3 protein: CASSQGQNQPQHF

clone size: -
D gene: TRBD1
J gene: TRBJ2-5
V gene: TRBV2
CDR3 DNA: TGTGCCAGCAACGGACAGGGGCAAGAGACCCAGTACTTC
CDR3 protein: CASNGQGQETQYF

clone size: -
D gene: TRBD2
J gene: TRBJ2-3
V gene: TRBV4-3
CDR3 DNA: TGCGCCAGCAGCCAACAACTAGCGGACACAGATACGCAGTATTTT
CDR3 protein: CASSQQLADTDTQYF

clone size: -
D gene: -
J gene: TRBJ2-1
V gene: TRBV6-5
CDR3 DNA: TGTGCCAGCAGGCAGGGACTTATGAACAATGAGCAGTTCTTC
CDR3 protein: CASRQGLMNNEQFF

clone size: -
D gene: -
J gene: TRBJ2-1
V gene: TRBV19
CDR3 DNA: TGTGCCAGTAGAGATGAAGGGGTTTGGAATGAGCAGTTCTTC
CDR3 protein: CASRDEGVWNEQFF

clone size: -
D gene: TRBD1
J gene: TRBJ2-1
V gene: TRBV9
CDR3 DNA: TGTGCCAGCAGCGTAGGCACAGGGGGCACGAGGTCCTACAATGAGCAGTTCTTC
CDR3 protein: CASSVGTGGTRSYNEQFF

clone size: -
D gene: TRBD1
J gene: TRBJ1-5
V gene: TRBV7-2
CDR3 DNA: TGTGCCAGCAGGAAGACAGGGTATAGCAATCAGCCCCAGCATTTT
CDR3 protein: CASRKTGYSNQPQHF

clone size: few
D gene: TRBD2
J gene: TRBJ2-3
V gene: TRBV4-2
CDR3 DNA: TGTGCCAGCAGCCAAGTGGCTAGCGGGTACCCAGATACGCAGTATTTT
CDR3 protein: CASSQVASGYPDTQYF

clone size: -
D gene: -
J gene: TRBJ2-5
V gene: TRBV28
CDR3 DNA: TGTGCCAGCAGTTTATTCCAGTCGGCGGCGCAAGAGACCCAGTACTTC
CDR3 protein: CASSLFQSAAQETQYF

clone size: -
D gene: -
J gene: TRBJ2-7
V gene: TRBV27
CDR3 DNA: TGTGCCAGCAGTCAAAACCCGGGCTCCTACGAGCAGTACTTC
CDR3 protein: CASSQNPGSYEQYF

clone size: -
D gene: TRBD2
J gene: TRBJ2-1
V gene: TRBV7-2
CDR3 DNA: TGTGCCAGCAGCTGGGGAGCGGGGGGGTATGAGCAGTTCTTC
CDR3 protein: CASSWGAGGYEQFF

clone size: -
D gene: TRBD2
J gene: TRBJ2-3
V gene: TRBV4-3
CDR3 DNA: TGCGCCAGCAGCCAAGGGGGACTAGTAACAGATACGCAGTATTTT
CDR3 protein: CASSQGGLVTDTQYF

clone size: -
D gene: TRBD2
J gene: TRBJ2-5
V gene: TRBV4-3
CDR3 DNA: TGCGCCAGCAGCCAAGAGATGGGTCGGCGGGGGGGCGGAGAGACCCAGTACTTC
CDR3 protein: CASSQEMGRRGGGETQYF

clone size: -
D gene: TRBD1
J gene: TRBJ2-7
V gene: TRBV29-1
CDR3 DNA: TGCAGCGTTGAGACAGGGTCCTACGAGCAGTACTTC
CDR3 protein: CSVETGSYEQYF

clone size: -
D gene: -
J gene: TRBJ2-1
V gene: TRBV15
CDR3 DNA: TGTGCCACCAGCAGATGGGGCGCCCACAATGAGCAGTTCTTC
CDR3 protein: CATSRWGAHNEQFF

clone size: -
D gene: TRBD2
J gene: TRBJ2-3
V gene: TRBV7-2
CDR3 DNA: TGTGCCAGCAGCTACCGGACTAGCGGGGGGGGCACAGATACGCAGTATTTT
CDR3 protein: CASSYRTSGGGTDTQYF

clone size: -
D gene: TRBD2
J gene: TRBJ2-2
V gene: TRBV18
CDR3 DNA: TGTGCCAGCTCCGAGTTTGGACTAGCGGGAAACACCGGGGAGCTGTTTTTT
CDR3 protein: CASSEFGLAGNTGELFF

clone size: few
D gene: -
J gene: TRBJ1-5
V gene: TRBV5-8
CDR3 DNA: TGTGCCAGCAGCTTGGTGGTGGGGGGGCCGAGCAATCAGCCCCAGCATTTT
CDR3 protein: CASSLVVGGPSNQPQHF

clone size: -
D gene: -
J gene: TRBJ1-1
V gene: TRBV11-3
CDR3 DNA: TGTGCCAGCAGCTCATCCCCCAGCGAACACACTGAAGCTTTCTTT
CDR3 protein: CASSSSPSEHTEAFF

clone size: -
D gene: TRBD2
J gene: TRBJ2-7
V gene: TRBV6-1
CDR3 DNA: TGTGCCAGCAGTGTTGGGGGGAGGGGCCACGAGCAGTACTTC
CDR3 protein: CASSVGGRGHEQYF

clone size: -
D gene: -
J gene: TRBJ2-7
V gene: TRBV6-5
CDR3 DNA: TGTGCCAGCAGAGGGGCAGGGTGGTACGAGCAGTACTTC
CDR3 protein: CASRGAGWYEQYF

clone size: -
D gene: TRBD1
J gene: TRBJ2-5
V gene: TRBV4-1
CDR3 DNA: TGCGCCAGCAGCCGACAGGGTATTTCCCAAGAGACCCAGTACTTC
CDR3 protein: CASSRQGISQETQYF

clone size: -
D gene: -
J gene: TRBJ1-1
V gene: TRBV2
CDR3 DNA: TGTGCCAGCAGTAAGACAAGATCTAACACTGAAGCTTTCTTT
CDR3 protein: CASSKTRSNTEAFF

clone size: -
D gene: -
J gene: TRBJ2-7
V gene: TRBV5-1
CDR3 DNA: TGCGCCAGCAGCGGGGACACTTCCTCCTACGAGCAGTACTTC
CDR3 protein: CASSGDTSSYEQYF

clone size: -
D gene: -
J gene: TRBJ2-7
V gene: TRBV11-3
CDR3 DNA: TGTGCCAGCAGCCCGGCTAGTTACTACGAGCAGTACTTC
CDR3 protein: CASSPASYYEQYF

clone size: few
D gene: TRBD2
J gene: TRBJ2-5
V gene: TRBV6-4
CDR3 DNA: TGTGCCAGCAGCGCAGGGACTAGCGGGGGCCAAGAGACCCAGTACTTC
CDR3 protein: CASSAGTSGGQETQYF

clone size: once
D gene: TRBD2
J gene: TRBJ2-1
V gene: TRBV19
CDR3 DNA: TGTGCCAGTAGTAAGCCCCATAGCGGGGGGGGCAATGAGCAGTTCTTC
CDR3 protein: CASSKPHSGGGNEQFF

clone size: -
D gene: TRBD1
J gene: TRBJ2-7
V gene: TRBV7-6
CDR3 DNA: TGTGCCAGCAGCCCCGAGGGCGCAGGGGGATACGGGATGCCCTACGAGCAGTACTTC
CDR3 protein: CASSPEGAGGYGMPYEQYF

clone size: -
D gene: -
J gene: TRBJ2-7
V gene: TRBV2
CDR3 DNA: TGTGCCAGCAGACGGACAGACTCCTACGAGCAGTACTTC
CDR3 protein: CASRRTDSYEQYF

clone size: once
D gene: TRBD1
J gene: TRBJ1-5
V gene: TRBV19
CDR3 DNA: TGTGCCAGTAGCCGCTCAGGGGGCGTCGGCAATCAGCCCCAGCATTTT
CDR3 protein: CASSRSGGVGNQPQHF

clone size: -
D gene: -
J gene: TRBJ2-2
V gene: TRBV5-1
CDR3 DNA: TGCGCCAGCAGTTATCCCACCGGGGAGCTGTTTTTT
CDR3 protein: CASSYPTGELFF

clone size: -
D gene: -
J gene: TRBJ1-4
V gene: TRBV4-1
CDR3 DNA: TGCGCCAGCAGCCACGCGGTTTCTGAAAAACTGTTTTTT
CDR3 protein: CASSHAVSEKLFF